This TCR beta chain was identified during a study of blood T cells in healthy people across ages. Total RNA amounts of at least 5 micrograms were extracted per sample. This clonotype was counted only a few times. A J-beta primer mix and a sample-barcoded 5' primer were used in a second PCR of roughly 6 to 11 cycles. The authors tagged each cDNA molecule using a template-switch adaptor with 12 random nucleotides. MiXCR was run by TCRdb on the 5' RACE reads, yielding one entry per CDR3 protein. Of 600,000 to 800,000 distinct CDR3 sequences listed, 45% to 60% are singletons. This sequence originates from a woman over 75 in good health. The sample consisted of blood.

Here the CDR3 reads CASSQAGATQYF. DNA of the CDR3: TGTGCCAGCAGCCAAGCGGGAGCGACGCAGTATTTT. This rearrangement joins TRBV7-9 to TRBJ2-3, with 8 bases matching TRBD2. Trimming cost V 5 bases and J 9 bases; bases outside gene matches: 4. The CDR3 has 12 residues. Germline V CDR1 and CDR2: SEHNR, FQNEAQ (reference sequence).